Sequencing of this TCR beta chain was carried out in a study of spatial heterogeneity in lung cancer. In the study overall: More than eight raw reads, on average, carried each unique TCR and UMI combination.

This clonotype was picked up many times. Time point reported: sample taken at primary tumor resection. Samples came from around 70 TRACERx patients with untreated early-stage lung cancer. The sequenced material consisted of unsorted whole RNA from tumor, nontumor lung or frozen PBMC. Germline CDR1 DFQATT, CDR2 SNEGSKA (reference sequence). V was cut by 6 bases and J by 6 bases, with 16 bases left in between. This CDR3 spans 13 amino acids. TCRdb reanalysed the 5' RACE reads using MiXCR and keeps one entry per CDR3 protein. The sample lists about 35,000 distinct CDR3 sequences; just over 3% were seen once.

The genes are TRBV20-1 and TRBJ2-3; D not certain. The material was normal lung tissue next to the tumor, obtained at surgery. The sequence was obtained from a male donor with early-stage non-small cell lung cancer. CDR3 region: CSAPGSPRDTQYF. The CDR3 nucleotides read TGCAGTGCCCCGGGCTCACCTAGGGATACGCAGTATTTT.